Each of the 6 T cell receptor beta chains below was sequenced from the same sample in a study of blood T cell repertoires in COVID-19. Measured with immunoSEQ multiplex PCR; TCRdb has only the in-frame clones, and not every one. In the table there are more than 250,000 clones, approximately 90% of which are singletons. Sequences were obtained from peripheral blood. The receptors shown here come from a woman in her forties or fifties with COVID-19, enrolled during active disease.

This chain joins TRBV14 and TRBJ2-3; 7 nucleotides agree with TRBD2. Germline V gene data show CDR1 as SGHDN and CDR2 as FVKESK. With V trimmed by 0 bases and J by 3 bases, 6 bases remained unmatched. The CDR3 is 16 residues long. The CDR3 nucleotides are TGTGCCAGCAGCCAAGACGGGGGAGGGAAGACAGATACGCAGTATTTT. Translating gives CASSQDGGGKTDTQYF.

This chain's CDR3 is CASSQDLGVIEAFF. The CDR3 DNA reads TGTGCCAGCAGCCAAGATTTAGGGGTGATTGAAGCTTTCTTT. The V and J genes are TRBV4-2 and TRBJ1-1; tentatively, D is TRBD1 (5 bases). The V end lost 0 bases, the J end lost 7 bases, and 12 bases lay between the germline ends. This CDR3 is built from 14 residues. Germline V gene data show CDR1 as LGHNA and CDR2 as YNFKEQ.

V gene TRBV27 combines with J gene TRBJ2-2; maybe TRBD2 (6 bases). CDR1 is MNHEY, CDR2 SMNVEV, per germline (reference sequence). The CDR3 totals 14 residues. With 7 bases removed from V and 2 bases from J, the gap between germline ends came to 11 bases. The DNA for the CDR3 is TGTGCCAGCAAGGCGGGGATCAACACCGGGGAGCTGTTTTTT. Translated: CASKAGINTGELFF.

This clone showed up just a few times. The same CDR3 is also encoded by other DNA sequences in this sample. The CDR3 DNA follows: TGTGCCAGCAGCTTGTCAGGGGGAAGCTACGAGCAGTACTTC. Translation: CASSLSGGSYEQYF. The rearrangement uses TRBV5-4 and TRBJ2-7; TRBD1 agrees at 7 bases. The germline gives CDR1 SGHNT, CDR2 YYREEE (reference sequence). V shed 1 base, J shed 3 bases, and the junction held 4 bases outside the gene matches. This CDR3 region has 14 residues. The full variable domain, its missing parts supplied by reference TRBV5-4 and TRBJ2-7, is ETGVTQSPTHLIKTRGQQVTLRCSSQSGHNTVSWYQQALGQGPQFIFQYYREEENGRGNFPPRFSGLQFPNYSSELNVNALELDDSALYLCASSLSGGSYEQYFGPGTRLTVT.

The gene calls are TRBV7-6 and TRBJ1-2; maybe TRBD1 (5 bases). The CDR3 extends over 16 amino acids. V dropped 1 base and J dropped 7 bases, with 19 bases sitting between them. Germline V gene data show CDR1 as SGHVS and CDR2 as FNYEAQ. The CDR3 coding sequence is TGTGCCAGCAGCTTAGGGGGGACTGGGGGAGGTGGTGGCTACACCTTC. Its translation: CASSLGGTGGGGGYTF. The complete variable domain, with remaining parts taken from reference TRBV7-6 and TRBJ1-2, reads GAGVSQSPRYKVTKRGQDVALRCDPISGHVSLYWYRQALGQGPEFLTYFNYEAQQDKSGLPNDRFSAERPEGSISTLTIQRTEQRDSAMYRCASSLGGTGGGGGYTFGSGTRLTVV.

The CDR3 region is CATSRGLAGPLVQYF. CDR3 nucleotides: TGTGCCACCAGCCGGGGACTAGCGGGGCCGTTGGTGCAGTATTTT. The rearrangement links TRBV15 to TRBJ2-3; 13 positions match TRBD2. The V gene end was trimmed by 5 bases and the J gene end by 11 bases; junction bases not matched to a gene: 10. From germline, CDR1 is LNHNV and CDR2 YYDKDF (reference sequence). This CDR3 is 15 amino acids long.